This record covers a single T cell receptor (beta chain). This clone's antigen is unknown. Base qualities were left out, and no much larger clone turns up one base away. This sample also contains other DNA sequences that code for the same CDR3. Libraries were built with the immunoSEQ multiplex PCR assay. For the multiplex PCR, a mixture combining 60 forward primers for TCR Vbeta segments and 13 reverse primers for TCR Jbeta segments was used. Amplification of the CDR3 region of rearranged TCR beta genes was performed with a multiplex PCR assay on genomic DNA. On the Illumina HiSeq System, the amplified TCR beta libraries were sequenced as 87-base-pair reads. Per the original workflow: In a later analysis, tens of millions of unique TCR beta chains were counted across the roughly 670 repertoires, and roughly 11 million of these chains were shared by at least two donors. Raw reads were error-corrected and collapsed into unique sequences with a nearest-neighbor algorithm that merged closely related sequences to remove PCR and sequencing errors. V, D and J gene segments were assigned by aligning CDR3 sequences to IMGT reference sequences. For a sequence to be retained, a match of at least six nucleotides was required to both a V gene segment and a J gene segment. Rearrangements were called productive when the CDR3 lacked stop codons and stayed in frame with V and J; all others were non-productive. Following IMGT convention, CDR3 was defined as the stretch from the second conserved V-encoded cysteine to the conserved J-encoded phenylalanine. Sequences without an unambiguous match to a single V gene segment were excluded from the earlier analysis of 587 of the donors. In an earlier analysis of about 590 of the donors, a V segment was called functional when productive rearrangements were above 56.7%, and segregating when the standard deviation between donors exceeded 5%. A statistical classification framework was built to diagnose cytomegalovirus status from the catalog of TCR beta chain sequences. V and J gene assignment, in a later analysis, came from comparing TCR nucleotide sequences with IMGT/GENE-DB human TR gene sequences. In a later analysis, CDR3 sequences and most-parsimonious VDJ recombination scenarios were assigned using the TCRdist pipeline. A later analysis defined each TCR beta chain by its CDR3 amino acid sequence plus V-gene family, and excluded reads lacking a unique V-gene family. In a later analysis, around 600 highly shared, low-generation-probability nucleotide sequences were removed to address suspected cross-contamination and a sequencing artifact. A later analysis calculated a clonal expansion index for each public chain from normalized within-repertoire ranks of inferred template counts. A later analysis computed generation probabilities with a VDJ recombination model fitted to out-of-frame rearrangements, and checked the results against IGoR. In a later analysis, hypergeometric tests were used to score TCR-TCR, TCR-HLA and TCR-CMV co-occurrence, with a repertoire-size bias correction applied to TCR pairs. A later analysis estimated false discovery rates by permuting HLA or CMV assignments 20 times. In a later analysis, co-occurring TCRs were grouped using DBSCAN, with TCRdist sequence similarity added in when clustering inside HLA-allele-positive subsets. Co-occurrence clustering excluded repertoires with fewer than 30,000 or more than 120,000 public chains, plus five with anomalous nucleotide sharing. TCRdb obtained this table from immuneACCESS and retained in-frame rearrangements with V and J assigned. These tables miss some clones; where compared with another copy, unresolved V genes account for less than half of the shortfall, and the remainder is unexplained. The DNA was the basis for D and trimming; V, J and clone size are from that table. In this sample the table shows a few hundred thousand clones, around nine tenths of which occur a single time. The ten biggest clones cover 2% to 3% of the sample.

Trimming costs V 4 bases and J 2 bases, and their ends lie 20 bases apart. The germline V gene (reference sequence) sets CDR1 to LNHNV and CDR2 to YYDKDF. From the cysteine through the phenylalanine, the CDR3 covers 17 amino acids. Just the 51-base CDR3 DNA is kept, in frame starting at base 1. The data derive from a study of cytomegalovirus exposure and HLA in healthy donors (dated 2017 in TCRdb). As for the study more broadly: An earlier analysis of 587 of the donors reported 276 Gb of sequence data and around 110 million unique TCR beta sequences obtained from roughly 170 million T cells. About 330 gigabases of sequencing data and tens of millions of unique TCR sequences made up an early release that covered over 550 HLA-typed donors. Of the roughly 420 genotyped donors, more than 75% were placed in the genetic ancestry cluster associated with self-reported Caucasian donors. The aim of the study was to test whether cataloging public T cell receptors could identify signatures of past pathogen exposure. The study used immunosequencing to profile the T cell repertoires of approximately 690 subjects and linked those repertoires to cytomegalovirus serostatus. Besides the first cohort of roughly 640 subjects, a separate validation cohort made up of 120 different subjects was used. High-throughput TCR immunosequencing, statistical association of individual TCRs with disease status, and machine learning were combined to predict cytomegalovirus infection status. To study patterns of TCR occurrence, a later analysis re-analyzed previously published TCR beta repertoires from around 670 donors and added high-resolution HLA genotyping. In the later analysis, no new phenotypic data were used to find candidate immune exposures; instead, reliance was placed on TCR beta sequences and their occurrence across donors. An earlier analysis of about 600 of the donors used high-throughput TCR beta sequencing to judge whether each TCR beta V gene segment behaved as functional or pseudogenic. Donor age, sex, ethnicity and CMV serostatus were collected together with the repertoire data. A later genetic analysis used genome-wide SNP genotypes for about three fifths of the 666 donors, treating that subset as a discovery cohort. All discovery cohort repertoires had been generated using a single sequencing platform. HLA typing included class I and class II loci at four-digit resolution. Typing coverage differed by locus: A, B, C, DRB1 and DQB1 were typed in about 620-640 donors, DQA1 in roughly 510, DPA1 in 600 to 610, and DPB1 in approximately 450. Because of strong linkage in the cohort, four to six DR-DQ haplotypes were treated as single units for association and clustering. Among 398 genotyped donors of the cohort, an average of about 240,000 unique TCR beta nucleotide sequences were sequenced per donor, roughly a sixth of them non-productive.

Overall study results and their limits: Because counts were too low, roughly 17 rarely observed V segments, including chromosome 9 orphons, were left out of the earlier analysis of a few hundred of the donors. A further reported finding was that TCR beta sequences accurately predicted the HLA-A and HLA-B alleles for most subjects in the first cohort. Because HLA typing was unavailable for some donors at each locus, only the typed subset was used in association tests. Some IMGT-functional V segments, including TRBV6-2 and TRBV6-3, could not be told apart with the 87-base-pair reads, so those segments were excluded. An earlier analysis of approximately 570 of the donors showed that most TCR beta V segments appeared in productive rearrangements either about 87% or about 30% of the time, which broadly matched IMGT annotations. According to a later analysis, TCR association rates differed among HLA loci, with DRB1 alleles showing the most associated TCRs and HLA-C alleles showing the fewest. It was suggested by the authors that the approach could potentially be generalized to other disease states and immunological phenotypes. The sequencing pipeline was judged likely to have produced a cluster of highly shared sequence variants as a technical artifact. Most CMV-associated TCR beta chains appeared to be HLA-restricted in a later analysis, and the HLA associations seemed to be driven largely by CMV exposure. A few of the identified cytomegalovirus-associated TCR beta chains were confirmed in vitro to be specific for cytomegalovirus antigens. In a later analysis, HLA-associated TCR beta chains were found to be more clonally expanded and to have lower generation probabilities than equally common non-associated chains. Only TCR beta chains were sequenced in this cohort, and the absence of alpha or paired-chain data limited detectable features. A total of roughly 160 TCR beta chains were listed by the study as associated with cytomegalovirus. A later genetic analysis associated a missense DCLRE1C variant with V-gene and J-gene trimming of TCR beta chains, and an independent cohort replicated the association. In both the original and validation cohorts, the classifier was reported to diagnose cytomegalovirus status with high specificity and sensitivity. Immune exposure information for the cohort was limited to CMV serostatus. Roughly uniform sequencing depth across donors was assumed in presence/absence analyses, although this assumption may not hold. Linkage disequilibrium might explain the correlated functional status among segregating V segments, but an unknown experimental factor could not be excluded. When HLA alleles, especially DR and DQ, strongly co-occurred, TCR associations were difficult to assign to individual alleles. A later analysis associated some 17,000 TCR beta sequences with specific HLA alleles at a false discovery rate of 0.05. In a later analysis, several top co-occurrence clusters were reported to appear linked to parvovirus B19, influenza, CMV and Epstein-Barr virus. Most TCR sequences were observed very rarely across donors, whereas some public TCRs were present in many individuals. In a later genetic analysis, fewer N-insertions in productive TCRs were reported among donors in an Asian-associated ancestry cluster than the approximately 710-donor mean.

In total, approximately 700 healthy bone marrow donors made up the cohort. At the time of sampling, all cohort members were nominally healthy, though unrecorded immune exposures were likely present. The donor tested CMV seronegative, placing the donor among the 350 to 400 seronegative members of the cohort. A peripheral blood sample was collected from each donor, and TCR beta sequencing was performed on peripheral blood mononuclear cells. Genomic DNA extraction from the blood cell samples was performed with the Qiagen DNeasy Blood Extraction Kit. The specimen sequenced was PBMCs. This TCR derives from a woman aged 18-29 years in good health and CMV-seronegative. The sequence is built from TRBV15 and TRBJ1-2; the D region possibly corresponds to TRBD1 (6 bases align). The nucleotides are TGTGCCACCAGCACACTGCTTCGGACAGTCGAAAACTATGGCTACACCTTC. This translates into CATSTLLRTVENYGYTF.